A single sample gave rise to the 9 T cell receptor beta chains below, sequenced in a study of blood T cell repertoires in COVID-19. Using immunoSEQ multiplex PCR, the repertoire was profiled, and TCRdb retains in-frame clones only, with some absent. The repertoire holds more than 85,000 clones, with 80% to 85% as singletons. Sequenced: peripheral blood. These receptors were obtained from a man aged 80 or over with acute or convalescent COVID-19.

The rearrangement uses TRBV19 and TRBJ2-3; D is possibly TRBD2 (6 bases). With 4 bases removed from V and 5 bases from J, the gap between germline ends came to 16 bases. The CDR3 runs to 15 residues. Per germline, CDR1 LNHDA and CDR2 SQIVND (reference sequence). CDR3 nucleotide sequence: TGTGCCAGTAGTAGGTTACGGGAGAAAGGAGATACGCAGTATTTT. It specifies CASSRLREKGDTQYF.

The chain employs TRBV2 and TRBJ1-5, with a possible D match to TRBD1 (6 bases). Germline-derived CDR1 and CDR2 are SNHLY and FYNNEI. This CDR3 has 14 amino acids. V was shortened by 4 bases and J by 5 bases, with 12 bases between the two germline ends. The CDR3 DNA is TGTGCCAGCAGTGGCAGGGGCTATGATCAGCCCCAGCATTTT. Its translation is CASSGRGYDQPQHF.

The chain uses TRBV5-4 and TRBJ1-2, with D tentatively TRBD1 (6 bases). The V gene lost 2 bases and the J gene lost 4 bases, with 9 bases spanning the gap. This CDR3 is built from 13 residues. The germline V gene has CDR1 SGHNT and CDR2 YYREEE (reference sequence). The CDR3 loop is CASSFQGTYGYTF. The DNA for the CDR3 is TGTGCCAGCAGCTTTCAGGGGACCTATGGCTACACCTTC.

The chain's CDR3 is CASSLMGTGAYEQYF. CDR3 nucleotide sequence: TGCGCCAGCAGCCTCATGGGGACAGGGGCCTACGAGCAGTACTTC. The chain links TRBV5-1 to TRBJ2-7; 10 bases line up with TRBD1. CDR1 and CDR2 from the germline V gene are SGHRS and YFSETQ. The trim removed 4 bases at V and 2 bases at J, leaving 6 bases unmatched. The CDR3 covers 15 residues.

The genes are TRBV7-2 and TRBJ1-2, with D tentatively TRBD1 (6 bases). CDR1 is SGHTA and CDR2 is FQGNSA in the germline V gene. CDR3 length: 13 amino acids. V lost 4 bases to trimming and J lost 8 bases, with 14 bases between them. The DNA of the CDR3 is TGTGCCAGCAGCTCCTCAGGGGCTTGGGGCTACACCTTC. It translates to CASSSSGAWGYTF.

This chain joins TRBV29-1 and TRBJ2-1, with D hard to call. The CDR3 sequence is 15 residues long. Trimming removed 7 bases from V and 0 bases from J, with 16 bases in between. Germline CDR1 reads SQVTM; CDR2 reads ANQGSEA. The CDR3 sequence: CSALGTKSSYNEQFF. Written as DNA, the CDR3 is TGCAGCGCTTTGGGCACCAAAAGCTCCTACAATGAGCAGTTCTTC.

This clone was detected once. This chain links TRBV5-1 with TRBJ2-1; D unresolved. The germline V gene encodes CDR1 SGHRS and CDR2 YFSETQ. V was pared by 1 base and J by 0 bases, with 8 bases between. The CDR3 has 15 amino acids. In DNA, the CDR3 is TGCGCCAGCAGCTTGACCCCTAGCTCCTACAATGAGCAGTTCTTC. It specifies CASSLTPSSYNEQFF.

V gene TRBV4-2 combines with J gene TRBJ1-1, with 9 bases fitting TRBD1. J gave up 4 bases and V 4 bases, and 10 bases lay outside the gene matches. CDR3 size: 16 residues. Germline CDR1 and CDR2: LGHNA and YNFKEQ. The CDR3 loop reads CASSLYTTGGFTEAFF. The CDR3 bases are TGTGCCAGCAGCCTGTATACGACAGGGGGTTTCACTGAAGCTTTCTTT.

This clone was counted ten times or more. The rearrangement uses TRBV30 and TRBJ1-3; D remains ambiguous. The V and J ends lost 2 bases and 4 bases respectively, with 9 bases between them. The CDR3 extends over 13 amino acids. Germline CDR1 GTSNPN, CDR2 SVGIG (reference sequence). The chain's CDR3 is CAWSPFLGNTIYF. The CDR3, as DNA: TGTGCCTGGAGTCCATTTTTGGGAAACACCATATATTTT.